The next 32 T cell receptor beta chains were all read from a single sample in a study of blood T cell repertoires in COVID-19. Method: immunoSEQ multiplex PCR; TCRdb's copy keeps in-frame clones and lacks some. Of 200,000 to 250,000 clones detected, around 90% appear once; the ten largest clones hold around a tenth. The sequenced material came from PBMCs or T cells enriched from blood (not recorded which). These receptors originate from a man younger than 35 with acute COVID-19.

The chain couples TRBV28 to TRBJ2-4, with 10 positions matching TRBD2. Per germline, CDR1 MDHEN and CDR2 SYDVKM. The CDR3 has 16 residues. J gave up 6 bases and V 5 bases, and 10 bases lay outside the gene matches. In DNA, the CDR3 is TGTGCCAGCAGTCCCCCCGACAGGACTAGCGGAAACATTCAGTACTTC. Translating gives CASSPPDRTSGNIQYF.

V usage is TRBV3-1 (or the pseudogene TRBV3-2) and J usage is TRBJ1-1; no clear D gene. V lost 1 base and J 5 bases, leaving 14 bases between the germline ends. Germline V gives CDR1 LGHDT, CDR2 YNNKEL (reference sequence). The CDR3 consists of 15 residues. The CDR3 sequence: CASSQVPGGNTEAFF. CDR3 sequence (DNA): TGTGCCAGCAGCCAAGTTCCAGGAGGAAATACTGAAGCTTTCTTT.

This rearrangement joins TRBV4-2 to TRBJ1-2; 7 bases are shared with TRBD1. The germline CDR1 and CDR2 sequences are LGHNA and YNFKEQ. The J segment lost 0 bases and the V segment lost 1 base, leaving 17 bases of the junction unmatched. CDR3 length equals 20 residues. The CDR3 is CASSQGGGVVTGEANYGYTF. In nucleotides, the CDR3 is TGTGCCAGCAGCCAAGGAGGAGGGGTTGTCACAGGGGAAGCTAACTATGGCTACACCTTC.

The V gene is TRBV30, the J gene TRBJ2-7; 9 bases align to TRBD2. In germline, CDR1 is GTSNPN, CDR2 SVGIG (reference sequence). The CDR3 is 14 residues long. V was pared by 2 bases and J by 7 bases, with 9 bases of the junction left unmatched. The CDR3 nucleotides are TGTGCCTGGAGTTTGGGGTTAGCGGGAGTTGAGCAGTACTTC. This translates into CAWSLGLAGVEQYF.

This chain connects TRBV6-5 to TRBJ1-1; D is perhaps TRBD1 (6 bases). In germline, CDR1 is MNHEY, CDR2 SVGAGI. V gave up 5 bases and J gave up 0 bases, with 13 bases separating them. The CDR3 is 15 amino acids. In DNA form, the CDR3 reads TGTGCCAGCAGTACCCGACAGGCCTTGAACACTGAAGCTTTCTTT. It codes for CASSTRQALNTEAFF.

This chain links TRBV4-1 with TRBJ2-2, with D unresolved. The V gene lost 4 bases and the J gene lost 3 bases, with 15 bases spanning the gap. CDR1 and CDR2 from the germline V gene are MGHRA and YSYEKL. CDR3 length: 16 residues. The CDR3 loop reads CASSLRTEWDTGELFF. The CDR3 DNA sequence: TGCGCCAGCAGCCTCCGAACGGAGTGGGACACCGGGGAGCTGTTTTTT.

V is TRBV7-9 and J is TRBJ1-4; D not certain. The V end lost 5 bases, the J end lost 3 bases, and 19 bases lay between the germline ends. Germline V lookup: CDR1 SEHNR, CDR2 FQNEAQ (reference sequence). The CDR3 contains 17 residues. The CDR3 bases are TGTGCCAGCAGCCCACCCGTGGGCGGGCGCCCTAATGAAAAACTGTTTTTT. This encodes CASSPPVGGRPNEKLFF.

The genes are TRBV19 and TRBJ1-3; D not resolved. The CDR3 has 12 amino acids. Trimming shortened V by 4 bases and J by 4 bases, and 5 bases separated the two germline ends. Germline assignment: CDR1 LNHDA and CDR2 SQIVND (reference sequence). CDR3 residues: CASSTPGNTIYF. The CDR3 DNA follows: TGTGCCAGTAGTACCCCGGGAAACACCATATATTTT.

The chain joins TRBV4-3 to TRBJ2-1; D is possibly TRBD2 (5 bases). V was clipped by 3 bases and J by 3 bases, with 12 bases between them. Germline assignment: CDR1 LGHNA and CDR2 YSLEER. The CDR3 is made up of 15 amino acids. Written as DNA, the CDR3 is TGCGCCAGCAGCCAGGATCGCGGGTTCTACAATGAGCAGTTCTTC. It encodes CASSQDRGFYNEQFF.

The V and J genes are TRBV7-2 and TRBJ1-1; the D gene is possibly TRBD1 (6 bases). The V end was cut by 5 bases, the J end by 0 bases, with 13 bases between. Germline CDR1 is SGHTA and CDR2 is FQGNSA. The CDR3 length is 15 residues. CDR3 coding DNA: TGTGCCAGCAGCACCTACAGGGCGCTGAACACTGAAGCTTTCTTT. It is translated as CASSTYRALNTEAFF.

This chain connects TRBV2 to TRBJ1-1; TRBD1 is a possible D gene (5 bases). Germline values: CDR1 SNHLY, CDR2 FYNNEI. Trimming took 6 bases from V and 0 from J, leaving 11 bases between them. The CDR3 covers 14 residues. This CDR3 is CASSWGSLNTEAFF. The CDR3, as DNA: TGTGCCAGCAGCTGGGGCAGTTTGAACACTGAAGCTTTCTTT.

The genes are TRBV25-1 and TRBJ1-2; weak D call: TRBD1 (5 bases). In germline, CDR1 is MGHDK, CDR2 SYGVNS. This CDR3 has 13 residues. Deletions cut 4 bases from V and 6 bases from J, with 12 bases between. The CDR3 loop is CASSAGAWDGYTF. CDR3 DNA: TGTGCCAGCAGTGCTGGGGCCTGGGATGGCTACACCTTC.

The rearrangement uses TRBV9 and TRBJ1-4, with 7 bases that match TRBD1. J lost 4 bases, V lost 4 bases, and 10 bases had no gene match. The CDR3 is 16 amino acids. CDR1 and CDR2 from the germline V gene are SGDLS and YYNGEE. The CDR3 loop is CASSNPQGRYNEKLFF. In DNA form, the CDR3 reads TGTGCCAGCAGCAACCCACAGGGGCGATATAATGAAAAACTGTTTTTT.

The chain is built from TRBV30 and TRBJ2-2, with D possibly TRBD1 on 6 matching bases. Trimming shortened V by 3 bases and J by 6 bases, and 17 bases separated the two germline ends. This CDR3 has 15 residues. CDR1 and CDR2 (germline): GTSNPN, SVGIG (reference sequence). DNA for the CDR3: TGTGCCTGGAGGTCAAAGGGGACAACCGCCGGGGAGCTGTTTTTT. It translates to CAWRSKGTTAGELFF. The full variable domain, rest sourced from reference TRBV30 and TRBJ2-2, is SQTIHQWPATLVQPVGSPLSLECTVEGTSNPNLYWYRQAAGRGLQLLFYSVGIGQISSEVPQNLSASRPQDRQFILSSKKLLLSDSGFYLCAWRSKGTTAGELFFGEGSRLTVL.

This clone was seen a handful of times. V gene TRBV14 combines with J gene TRBJ1-3; 7 positions match TRBD1. V lost 4 bases and J lost 4; bases outside the gene matches: 4. In germline, CDR1 is SGHDN, CDR2 FVKESK. This CDR3 is built from 14 residues. This CDR3 is CASSRDRNGNTIYF. The CDR3, as DNA: TGTGCCAGCAGCCGGGACAGAAACGGAAACACCATATATTTT. The full variable domain, its missing parts supplied by reference TRBV14 and TRBJ1-3, is EAGVTQFPSHSVIEKGQTVTLRCDPISGHDNLYWYRRVMGKEIKFLLHFVKESKQDESGMPNNRFLAERTGGTYSTLKVQPAELEDSGVYFCASSRDRNGNTIYFGEGSWLTVV.

The chain is built from TRBV5-6 and TRBJ2-1; TRBD2 matches at 9 bases. V dropped 0 bases and J dropped 6; count of bases not matched to a gene: 13. The CDR3 has 18 residues. CDR1 and CDR2 from the germline V gene are SGHDT and YYEEEE. The chain's CDR3 is CASSLDVTSGAYPNEQFF. The CDR3 DNA reads as TGTGCCAGCAGCTTGGATGTGACTAGCGGAGCCTACCCCAATGAGCAGTTCTTC.

The chain recombines TRBV9 with TRBJ2-1; D is unclear. The ends were cut back, 10 bases at V and 4 bases at J, with 21 bases in the middle. The germline gives CDR1 SGDLS, CDR2 YYNGEE. The CDR3 covers 15 residues. CDR3 residues: CALLDLWFWYNEQFF. In DNA form, the CDR3 reads TGTGCCCTCTTAGATTTATGGTTTTGGTACAATGAGCAGTTCTTC.

CDR3 region: CASSPGRGAGNTIYF. The DNA for the CDR3 is TGTGCCAGCAGCCCCGGCAGGGGAGCTGGAAACACCATATATTTT. The chain has TRBV3-1 (or the pseudogene TRBV3-2) and TRBJ1-3, with a possible D match to TRBD1 (6 bases). The ends were cut back, 4 bases at V and 2 bases at J, with 12 bases in the middle. The V gene's germline CDR1 is LGHDT and CDR2 YNNKEL (reference sequence). The CDR3 is 15 residues long.

The rearrangement joins TRBV30 to TRBJ1-3; a possible D gene is TRBD1 (5 bases). The germline gives CDR1 GTSNPN, CDR2 SVGIG (reference sequence). This CDR3 comprises 16 residues. V gave up 0 bases and J gave up 0 bases, with 12 bases separating them. CDR3 residues: CAWSVGTGDSGNTIYF. The CDR3 DNA reads as TGTGCCTGGAGTGTAGGTACGGGGGACTCTGGAAACACCATATATTTT.

V and J are TRBV19 and TRBJ1-6; 9 nucleotides line up with TRBD1. CDR1 and CDR2 from the germline V gene are LNHDA and SQIVND (reference sequence). V lost 4 bases to trimming and J lost 7 bases; unmatched junction nucleotides: 5. The CDR3 loop spans 15 amino acids. This chain's CDR3 is CASSTAGTGNSPLHF. The CDR3 DNA follows: TGTGCCAGTAGTACCGCCGGGACAGGGAATTCACCCCTCCACTTT. The entire variable domain, with the rest obtained from reference TRBV19 and TRBJ1-6, is as follows: DGGITQSPKYLFRKEGQNVTLSCEQNLNHDAMYWYRQDPGQGLRLIYYSQIVNDFQKGDIAEGYSVSREKKESFPLTVTSAQKNPTAFYLCASSTAGTGNSPLHFGNGTRLTVT.

V usage is TRBV28 and J usage is TRBJ2-1, with 12 nucleotides matching TRBD2. The CDR3 length is 18 residues. V trimming: 7 bases; J trimming: 10 bases; junction bases outside the gene matches: 20. From germline, CDR1 is MDHEN and CDR2 SYDVKM. The CDR3 loop is CASTRQRGLLAGGPEQFF. The CDR3, as DNA: TGTGCCAGCACCCGGCAAAGGGGGCTGCTAGCGGGAGGGCCGGAGCAGTTCTTC. Complete variable domain (other parts from reference TRBV28 and TRBJ2-1): DVKVTQSSRYLVKRTGEKVFLECVQDMDHENMFWYRQDPGLGLRLIYFSYDVKMKEKGDIPEGYSVSREKKERFSLILESASTNQTSMYLCASTRQRGLLAGGPEQFFGPGTRLTVL.

For the CDR3, the DNA is TGTGCCAGTTCCGGGACAGGGGAGAGTCAGCCCCAGCATTTT. Its translation: CASSGTGESQPQHF. This chain connects TRBV19 to TRBJ1-5; 10 nucleotides match TRBD1. The CDR3 has 14 residues. Unmatched junction bases numbered 7, after V lost 8 bases and J lost 6 bases. Germline V gene data show CDR1 as LNHDA and CDR2 as SQIVND (reference sequence).

The chain is built from TRBV13 and TRBJ2-7, with 7 bases identical to TRBD1. The V gene end was trimmed by 0 bases and the J gene end by 7 bases; junction bases not matched to a gene: 3. The CDR3 consists of 13 residues. Germline CDR1 reads PRHDT; CDR2 reads FYEKMQ (reference sequence). The CDR3 coding sequence is TGTGCCAGCAGCTTAGGACAGGGGCCGGAGCAGTACTTC. Translating it yields CASSLGQGPEQYF.

The rearrangement uses TRBV9 and TRBJ2-1; 14 nucleotides align to TRBD2. The CDR3 extends over 18 amino acids. The germline gives CDR1 SGDLS, CDR2 YYNGEE. Trimming took 0 bases from V and 8 from J; bases not matched to a gene: 10. The CDR3 DNA follows: TGTGCCAGCAGCGTAGCCGGGACTAGCGGGAGTAGTCGTCATGAGCAGTTCTTC. This gives the protein CASSVAGTSGSSRHEQFF.

This chain joins TRBV5-6 and TRBJ1-4; 7 bases are a match to TRBD1. This CDR3 is built from 16 residues. Germline V gene sequence: CDR1 SGHDT, CDR2 YYEEEE. Losses at the gene ends were 1 base for V and 4 bases for J; bases not matched to a gene: 7. CDR3 loop: CASSLMMAGGNEKLFF. CDR3 DNA sequence: TGTGCCAGCAGCTTGATGATGGCAGGGGGTAATGAAAAACTGTTTTTT.

This chain joins TRBV27 and TRBJ1-6; D not resolved. The germline V gene encodes CDR1 MNHEY and CDR2 SMNVEV (reference sequence). Trimming shortened V by 7 bases and J by 0 bases, and 7 bases separated the two germline ends. The CDR3 runs to 14 residues. The CDR3 here is CASTSSSYNSPLHF. The CDR3 region has the DNA TGTGCCAGCACCTCGAGCTCCTATAATTCACCCCTCCACTTT.

The chain is built from TRBV28 and TRBJ2-5; D is unresolved. CDR1 MDHEN and CDR2 SYDVKM come from the germline V gene. The CDR3 consists of 13 residues. The ends were cut back, 3 bases at V and 2 bases at J, with 7 bases in the middle. The CDR3 loop is CASSFPTQETQYF. The DNA of the CDR3 is TGTGCCAGCAGTTTCCCGACTCAAGAGACCCAGTACTTC.

V and J are TRBV4-3 and TRBJ2-1; 8 bases line up with TRBD2. The CDR3 consists of 16 residues. V was pared by 0 bases and J by 4 bases, with 5 bases of the junction left unmatched. Germline loops: CDR1 LGHNA, CDR2 YSLEER. CDR3 sequence: CASSQERGGAYNEQFF. CDR3 nucleotide sequence: TGCGCCAGCAGCCAAGAACGGGGGGGGGCTTACAATGAGCAGTTCTTC.

V and J are TRBV5-6 and TRBJ2-1, with 11 positions matching TRBD2. The CDR3 sequence is 16 residues long. The junction had 11 bases not matched to a gene; V was cut back by 4 bases and J by 8 bases. CDR1 is SGHDT and CDR2 is YYEEEE in the germline V gene. This chain's CDR3 is CASSLLLAGAEDEQFF. As DNA, the CDR3 is TGTGCCAGCAGCCTTCTACTAGCGGGAGCTGAGGATGAGCAGTTCTTC.

The chain employs TRBV19 and TRBJ2-1; TRBD2 agrees at 13 bases. CDR3 length equals 18 residues. Germline CDR1 is LNHDA and CDR2 is SQIVND (reference sequence). J gave up 1 base and V 1 base, and 4 bases lay outside the gene matches. The CDR3 sequence is CASSIGLAGGRSYNEQFF. In DNA form, the CDR3 reads TGTGCCAGTAGTATAGGACTAGCGGGAGGTAGGTCCTACAATGAGCAGTTCTTC.

This chain joins TRBV4-1 and TRBJ1-4; D is ambiguous. The CDR3 consists of 16 residues. Trimming stripped 0 bases from V and 13 bases from J, with 21 bases between. Per the germline V gene, CDR1 is MGHRA and CDR2 is YSYEKL. For the CDR3, the DNA is TGCGCCAGCAGCCAAGATTCGCTCGCGGGGAAGGAGAGACTGTTTTTT. Its protein product is CASSQDSLAGKERLFF.

The CDR3 DNA reads TGCAGTGCCCGGGACACAAACTATGGCTACACCTTC. It encodes CSARDTNYGYTF. V gene TRBV29-1 combines with J gene TRBJ1-2; a weak D match, TRBD1 (6 bases). CDR1 SQVTM and CDR2 ANQGSEA come from the germline V gene. The CDR3 contains 12 residues.